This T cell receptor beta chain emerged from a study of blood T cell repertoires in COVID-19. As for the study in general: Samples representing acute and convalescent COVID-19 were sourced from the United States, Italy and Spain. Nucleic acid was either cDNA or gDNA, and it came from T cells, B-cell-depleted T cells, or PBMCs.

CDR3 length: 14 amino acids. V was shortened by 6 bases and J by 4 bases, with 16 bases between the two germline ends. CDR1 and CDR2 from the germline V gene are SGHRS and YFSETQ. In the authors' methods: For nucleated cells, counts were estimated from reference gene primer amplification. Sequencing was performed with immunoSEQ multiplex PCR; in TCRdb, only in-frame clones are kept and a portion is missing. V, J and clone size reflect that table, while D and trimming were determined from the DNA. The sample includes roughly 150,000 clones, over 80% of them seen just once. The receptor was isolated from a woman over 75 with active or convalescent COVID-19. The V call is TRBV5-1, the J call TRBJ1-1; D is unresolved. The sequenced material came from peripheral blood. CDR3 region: CASNPAGRGTEAFF. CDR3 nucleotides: TGCGCCAGCAACCCAGCCGGGAGAGGCACTGAAGCTTTCTTT.